This TCR beta chain was sequenced in a study of CD8+ T cells in alopecia areata. Study in general: Patients remained on tofacitinib for 6 to 18 months and then went 6 months without it.

Reverse transcribed after extraction, RNA yielded cDNA as the sequencing template. The protocol was immunoSEQ multiplex PCR, while the TCRdb copy is restricted to in-frame clones and leaves out a portion. The table records 120,000 to 150,000 clones, roughly 50% of them present only once. CDR1 and CDR2 (germline): SGDLS, YYNGEE. This CDR3 is 16 amino acids long. After removal of 2 bases from V and 3 bases from J, the junction contained 4 bases not matched to a gene. The sequencing input was CD4+ T cells sorted from blood. The genes are TRBV9 and TRBJ2-6; TRBD1 agrees at 8 bases. The TCR sequence derives from a human donor with alopecia areata. Here the CDR3 DNA reads TGTGCCAGCAGCGTGTCCAGGGGGCATGGGGCCAACGTCCTGACTTTC. Translated: CASSVSRGHGANVLTF.